The entry that follows covers one T cell receptor (beta chain) sequence. This entry belongs to a study of T cell responses to AZD1222 COVID-19 vaccine. Clones were sequenced by immunoSEQ multiplex PCR, and TCRdb holds only the in-frame ones, with some missing. The repertoire holds roughly 120,000 clones, over 75% seen once, with 6.5% to 9.5% in the top ten. The clonotype was recovered from an adult in good health. Sequenced material: peripheral blood, taken on day 0 of AZD1222 vaccination.

The DNA of the CDR3 is TGTGCCAGCTCTCCCGACAGGGCCCTGTCCTACAATGAGCAGTTCTTC. Its translation is CASSPDRALSYNEQFF. This chain connects TRBV18 to TRBJ2-1; TRBD1 matches at 7 bases. V trimming: 6 bases; J trimming: 1 base; junction bases outside the gene matches: 9. From germline, CDR1 is KGHSH and CDR2 LQKENI. The CDR3 consists of 16 residues.